Below, 23 T cell receptor beta chains from the same sample are listed, as sequenced in a study of blood T cell repertoires in COVID-19 (dated by TCRdb to about 2020). Library creation used the immunoSEQ multiplex PCR assay. What TCRdb holds here is the immuneACCESS table cut down to in-frame rearrangements. Part of the clones is not present; checked against another copy, under half of the missing clones reflect an unresolved V gene, and the others are unexplained. The sample records about 200,000 clones, approximately 84% of which are singletons. 4.5% to 5% of the sample belongs to the ten largest clones. Sequencing was performed on peripheral blood. The receptors shown here come from a woman aged 80 or over with acute or convalescent COVID-19.

J is TRBJ1-2 and V is TRBV9, with TRBD1 identical over 8 bases. Germline loops: CDR1 SGDLS, CDR2 YYNGEE. With V trimmed by 0 bases and J by 7 bases, 8 bases remained unmatched. The CDR3 consists of 15 residues. The chain's CDR3 is CASSVATDRVAGYTF. CDR3 in DNA: TGTGCCAGCAGCGTAGCTACGGACAGGGTCGCTGGCTACACCTTC.

The chain carries TRBV5-1 and TRBJ2-3, with a tentative D call TRBD1 (6 bases). V dropped 4 bases and J dropped 4 bases, with 13 bases sitting between them. CDR1 SGHRS and CDR2 YFSETQ come from the germline V gene. The CDR3 loop spans 14 amino acids. Here the CDR3 DNA reads TGCGCCAGCAGCGTGACAGGTTTCCCAGATACGCAGTATTTT. This codes for CASSVTGFPDTQYF.

This chain uses TRBV27 with TRBJ2-2; D might be TRBD1 (6 bases). The length of the CDR3 is 13 residues. CDR1 and CDR2 from the germline V gene are MNHEY and SMNVEV (reference sequence). V lost 7 bases and J 4 bases, leaving 10 bases between the germline ends. The CDR3 bases are TGTGCCAGCACCTCACAGGGCACCGGGGAGCTGTTTTTT. It codes for CASTSQGTGELFF.

The chain recombines TRBV27 with TRBJ2-1; D may be TRBD2 (7 bases). CDR1 is MNHEY, CDR2 SMNVEV, per germline (reference sequence). CDR3 length: 13 amino acids. V lost 6 bases and J 8 bases, leaving 14 bases between the germline ends. CDR3 coding DNA: TGTGCCAGCAGGACCGCGGGGGCGCATGAGCAGTTCTTC. This translates into CASRTAGAHEQFF.

The chain couples TRBV19 to TRBJ2-3; 13 nucleotides agree with TRBD2. After removal of 5 bases from V and 7 bases from J, the junction contained 9 bases not matched to a gene. The CDR3 is 16 amino acids. The germline CDR1 and CDR2 sequences are LNHDA and SQIVND (reference sequence). The chain's CDR3 is CASSPGTSGNGYTQYF. The CDR3, as DNA: TGTGCCAGTAGTCCGGGGACTAGCGGGAATGGGTATACGCAGTATTTT. The full variable domain, its missing parts supplied by reference TRBV19 and TRBJ2-3, is DGGITQSPKYLFRKEGQNVTLSCEQNLNHDAMYWYRQDPGQGLRLIYYSQIVNDFQKGDIAEGYSVSREKKESFPLTVTSAQKNPTAFYLCASSPGTSGNGYTQYFGPGTRLTVL.

As DNA, the CDR3 is TGTGCCACCAGTGATTTCCCCACTTCTTCCGGGACAGCCATGAATAATTCACCCCTCCACTTT. It encodes CATSDFPTSSGTAMNNSPLHF. V gene TRBV24-1 combines with J gene TRBJ1-6, with TRBD1 identical over 7 bases. Germline values: CDR1 KGHDR, CDR2 SFDVKD. This CDR3 region has 21 residues. Trimming cost V 1 base and J 5 bases; bases outside gene matches: 19.

The rearrangement links TRBV18 to TRBJ1-6; 9 positions match TRBD1. The CDR3 has 15 residues. V lost 1 base to trimming and J lost 8 bases; unmatched junction nucleotides: 3. Germline V gives CDR1 KGHSH, CDR2 LQKENI. The CDR3 sequence is CASSPRTGEDSPLHF. CDR3 in DNA: TGTGCCAGCTCACCACGGACAGGGGAGGATTCACCCCTCCACTTT. Using reference TRBV18 and TRBJ1-6 for the parts outside the CDR3, the full variable domain is NAGVMQNPRHLVRRRGQEARLRCSPMKGHSHVYWYRQLPEEGLKFMVYLQKENIIDESGMPKERFSAEFPKEGPSILRIQQVVRGDSAAYFCASSPRTGEDSPLHFGNGTRLTVT.

The chain uses TRBV9 and TRBJ1-2, with 7 bases fitting TRBD1. V lost 5 bases and J lost 5; bases outside the gene matches: 12. The CDR3 spans 15 residues. Germline CDR1 SGDLS, CDR2 YYNGEE. This CDR3 is CASSEGQSLGYGYTF. Here the CDR3 DNA reads TGTGCCAGCAGTGAGGGACAGAGCTTAGGGTATGGCTACACCTTC. Full variable domain (outside the CDR3, taken from reference TRBV9 and TRBJ1-2): DSGVTQTPKHLITATGQRVTLRCSPRSGDLSVYWYQQSLDQGLQFLIQYYNGEERAKGNILERFSAQQFPDLHSELNLSSLELGDSALYFCASSEGQSLGYGYTFGSGTRLTVV.

V usage is TRBV3-1 (or the pseudogene TRBV3-2) and J usage is TRBJ2-1; 15 nucleotides line up with TRBD2. CDR1 and CDR2 from the germline V gene are LGHDT and YNNKEL (reference sequence). The CDR3 covers 16 residues. J was trimmed by 7 bases and V by 8 bases; bases with no gene match: 9. The CDR3 DNA reads TGTGCCAGCTTCGGACTAGCGGGAGGGCCAAGGAATGAGCAGTTCTTC. Its protein product is CASFGLAGGPRNEQFF.

V usage is TRBV18 and J usage is TRBJ2-1; D not certain. Germline assignment: CDR1 KGHSH and CDR2 LQKENI. The CDR3 contains 16 residues. Trimming stripped 2 bases from V and 7 bases from J, with 18 bases between. CDR3 sequence (DNA): TGTGCCAGCTCACCATCATCGAGTGAGCGAATAAATGAGCAGTTCTTC. Protein sequence: CASSPSSSERINEQFF.

J is TRBJ1-2 and V is TRBV15; D perhaps matches TRBD1 (6 bases). The CDR3 extends over 14 amino acids. The germline CDR1 and CDR2 sequences are LNHNV and YYDKDF (reference sequence). The germline V and J ends were trimmed by 1 base and 6 bases, with 12 bases remaining between them. The CDR3 spells CATSRVVTGDGYTF. The CDR3 DNA sequence: TGTGCCACCAGCAGAGTGGTGACAGGAGATGGCTACACCTTC. Full variable domain (remainder filled in from reference TRBV15 and TRBJ1-2): DAMVIQNPRYQVTQFGKPVTLSCSQTLNHNVMYWYQQKSSQAPKLLFHYYDKDFNNEADTPDNFQSRRPNTSFCFLDIRSPGLGDTAMYLCATSRVVTGDGYTFGSGTRLTVV.

This chain joins TRBV3-1 (or the pseudogene TRBV3-2) and TRBJ1-1; 8 bases fit TRBD1. CDR1 and CDR2 from the germline V gene are LGHDT and YNNKEL (reference sequence). With 5 bases clipped from V and 3 bases from J, the junction kept 5 bases outside the gene matches. The CDR3 has 14 residues. CDR3 sequence: CASSSRDRHTEAFF. In DNA, the CDR3 is TGTGCCAGCAGCTCCCGGGACAGGCACACTGAAGCTTTCTTT.

This clone was seen more than once but under ten times. The J gene is TRBJ1-5, the V gene TRBV2, with 8 bases fitting TRBD1. Unmatched junction bases numbered 7, after V lost 6 bases and J lost 3 bases. The CDR3 has 15 amino acids. The germline gives CDR1 SNHLY, CDR2 FYNNEI. This CDR3 reads CASREQGVTNQPQHF. Here the CDR3 DNA reads TGTGCCAGCAGGGAACAGGGGGTCACCAATCAGCCCCAGCATTTT.

The rearrangement links TRBV7-9 to TRBJ2-1; D is uncertain. The CDR3 contains 14 residues. The germline CDR1 and CDR2 sequences are SEHNR and FQNEAQ (reference sequence). V gave up 2 bases and J gave up 0 bases, with 5 bases separating them. The chain's CDR3 is CASSLTSSYNEQFF. The CDR3 nucleotides are TGTGCCAGCAGCTTAACCAGCTCCTACAATGAGCAGTTCTTC.

This sequence joins TRBV7-2 and TRBJ1-2, with 11 positions matching TRBD1. Germline-derived CDR1 and CDR2 are SGHTA and FQGNSA. This CDR3 is 14 amino acids long. With V trimmed by 5 bases and J by 6 bases, 5 bases remained unmatched. The CDR3 DNA reads as TGTGCCAGCAGCCGGGACAGGGGGATCGATGGCTACACCTTC. Its translation: CASSRDRGIDGYTF.

This clone was seen only once. The gene calls are TRBV3-1 (or the pseudogene TRBV3-2) and TRBJ1-3; D ambiguous. The CDR3 covers 17 residues. The V gene lost 0 bases and the J gene lost 0 bases, with 12 bases spanning the gap. In germline, CDR1 is LGHDT, CDR2 YNNKEL (reference sequence). This CDR3 is CASSQDGWPGSGNTIYF. Written as DNA, the CDR3 is TGTGCCAGCAGCCAAGATGGCTGGCCGGGCTCTGGAAACACCATATATTTT.

The chain couples TRBV10-3 to TRBJ1-2; 9 bases are shared with TRBD1. Germline CDR1 is ENHRY and CDR2 is SYGVKD. Unmatched junction bases numbered 7, after V lost 7 bases and J lost 7 bases. The CDR3 sequence is 13 residues long. The CDR3 is CAITPGQGFGYTF. The CDR3 nucleotides read TGTGCCATCACTCCGGGACAGGGTTTTGGCTACACCTTC.

This clone was found once. J is TRBJ2-7 and V is TRBV5-1; 9 nucleotides line up with TRBD1. CDR1 is SGHRS, CDR2 YFSETQ, per germline. V was clipped by 3 bases and J by 1 base; unmatched bases: 5. There are 15 residues in the CDR3. CDR3 in DNA: TGCGCCAGCAGCTCGCCCGGGACAGGGTCCTACGAGCAGTACTTC. It is translated as CASSSPGTGSYEQYF.

This clone occurred a few times. The CDR3 region is CASSLTGGYNEKLFF. The DNA for the CDR3 is TGTGCCAGCAGCTTGACAGGGGGCTATAATGAAAAACTGTTTTTT. The genes are TRBV11-2 and TRBJ1-4; 10 positions agree with TRBD1. CDR1 is SGHAT, CDR2 FQNNGV, per germline. The CDR3 consists of 15 residues. J was trimmed by 4 bases and V by 3 bases; bases with no gene match: 2.

In nucleotides, the CDR3 is TGTGCCAGCAGTCCGCGGGACAGGGCGTGGGAGCTGTTTTTT. Translated, it gives CASSPRDRAWELFF. V usage is TRBV6-5 and J usage is TRBJ2-2; 9 bases match TRBD1. This CDR3 contains 14 residues. The germline CDR1 and CDR2 sequences are MNHEY and SVGAGI. With V trimmed by 5 bases and J by 9 bases, 7 bases remained unmatched.

The V call is TRBV5-8, the J call TRBJ2-3, with 8 bases lining up with TRBD2. This CDR3 spans 14 amino acids. Looked up from germline, CDR1 is SGHTS and CDR2 is YDEGEE. V lost 4 bases and J lost 4; bases outside the gene matches: 5. CDR3 region: CASSHLGGADTQYF. The DNA for the CDR3 is TGTGCCAGCAGCCACCTCGGGGGGGCAGATACGCAGTATTTT.

This chain uses TRBV10-3 with TRBJ1-6; D gene uncertain. Deletions cut 4 bases from V and 7 bases from J, with 14 bases between. CDR1 is ENHRY, CDR2 SYGVKD, per germline. CDR3 length equals 15 residues. CDR3 in DNA: TGTGCCATCAGTGCGCCCGGGTCCCAGAATTCACCCCTCCACTTT. Its protein product is CAISAPGSQNSPLHF.

The rearrangement joins TRBV3-1 (or the pseudogene TRBV3-2) to TRBJ2-7, with D tentatively TRBD2 (5 bases). Trimming removed 1 base at V and 7 bases at J, with 11 bases between. The CDR3 runs to 13 residues. Germline CDR1 is LGHDT and CDR2 is YNNKEL (reference sequence). The CDR3 nucleotides are TGTGCCAGCAGCCAAGGTGGAGGAGAGGAGCAGTACTTC. Its translation: CASSQGGGEEQYF.